The rows below give T cell receptor beta chains drawn from one sample of a study of shared clonotypes between healthy human individuals. TCRdb's copy holds only in-frame clones and misses some; the assay was immunoSEQ multiplex PCR. The data show about 820,000 clones, roughly 92% seen once. The sample consisted of naive CD8+ T cells sorted from blood. The receptor source for this set is a man aged 30 to 45 in good health. Both conserved end residues are part of each CDR3. The order of the fields is V gene, CDR3 protein.

TRBV4-3 CASSQGPGLAGVGNTGELFF
TRBV6-1 CASSEAVQGGGYTF
TRBV4-3 CASSLLAEGTDTQYF
TRBV27 CASSLGSPHSYEQYF
TRBV27 CATKGASRGRNADTQYF
TRBV7-9 CASSLEQGSYNEQFF
TRBV18 CASSPETGGSGANVLTF
TRBV7-9 CASIDRTYSYNEQFF
TRBV7-9 CASSLTGTEAFF
TRBV5-8 CASSLEWGAEEKLFF
TRBV2 CASSEWADNYGYTF
TRBV7-9 CASSSETSVDYEQYF
TRBV5-1 CASSLSGFGQPQHF
TRBV27 CASSLPGLAISEQYF
TRBV7-6 CASRAEETQYF
TRBV27 CASSLSGRYEQYF
TRBV6-5 CASSPQRAEETQYF
TRBV14 CASSQAGGPSYNEQFF
TRBV27 CASTPRTSGADTQYF
TRBV14 CASSHVEASYNEQFF
TRBV2 CASSEAMGGYEQYF
TRBV9 CASSAIGRDEQFF
TRBV7-9 CASSLPELDEKLFF
TRBV19 CASRFWDRDYNEQFF
TRBV11-3 CASIGPGGVTGEQYF
TRBV5-4 CASSLRGLGGQETQYF
TRBV5-1 CASSSNTGELFF
TRBV9 CASSLEGEGNDIQYF
TRBV7-3 CASSSGLAGDEQFF
TRBV5-6 CASSLGQGALNKFF
TRBV7-2 CASSLVSVAGRAGEQFF
TRBV7-3 CASSLAGWGYNEQFF
TRBV29-1 CSVEERREDNEQFF
TRBV10-2 CASSESGLGPAELFF
TRBV11-2 CASSLVRGSYEQYF
TRBV27 CASSLSPVDEQFF
TRBV7-8 CASSLYGRNYGYTF
TRBV4-1 CASSPLAGAAYEQYF
TRBV9 CASSVEGAAYNEQFF
TRBV21-1 CASPQPTSGSNGEQYF